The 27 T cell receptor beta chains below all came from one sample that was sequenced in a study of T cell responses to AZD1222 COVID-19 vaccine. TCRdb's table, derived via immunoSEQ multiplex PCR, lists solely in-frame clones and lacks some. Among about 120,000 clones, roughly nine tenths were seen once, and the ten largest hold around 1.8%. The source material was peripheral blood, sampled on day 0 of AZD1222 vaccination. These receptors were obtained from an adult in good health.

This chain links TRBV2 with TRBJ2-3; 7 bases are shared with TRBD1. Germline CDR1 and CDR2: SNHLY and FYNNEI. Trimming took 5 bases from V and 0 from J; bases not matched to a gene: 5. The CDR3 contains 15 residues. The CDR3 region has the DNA TGTGCCAGCAGTATGACAGGGTTAAGCACAGATACGCAGTATTTT. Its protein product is CASSMTGLSTDTQYF.

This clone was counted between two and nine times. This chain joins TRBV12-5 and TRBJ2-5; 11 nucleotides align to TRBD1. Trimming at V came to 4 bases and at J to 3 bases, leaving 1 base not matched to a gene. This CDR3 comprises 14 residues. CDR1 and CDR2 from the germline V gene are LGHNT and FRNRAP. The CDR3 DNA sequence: TGTGCTAGTGGTTCGGGACAGGGGGAAGAGACCCAGTACTTC. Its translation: CASGSGQGEETQYF.

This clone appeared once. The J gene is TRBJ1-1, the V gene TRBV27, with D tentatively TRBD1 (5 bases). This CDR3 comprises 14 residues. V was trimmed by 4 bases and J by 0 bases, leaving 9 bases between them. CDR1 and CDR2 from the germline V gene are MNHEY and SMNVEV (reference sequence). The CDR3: CASSYADMNTEAFF. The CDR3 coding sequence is TGTGCCAGCAGTTACGCGGACATGAACACTGAAGCTTTCTTT.

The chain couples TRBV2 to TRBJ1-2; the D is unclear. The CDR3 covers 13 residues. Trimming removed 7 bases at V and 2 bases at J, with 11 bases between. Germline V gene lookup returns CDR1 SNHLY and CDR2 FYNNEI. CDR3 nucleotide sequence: TGTGCCAGCATTACTCCCAGGAACTATGGCTACACCTTC. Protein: CASITPRNYGYTF.

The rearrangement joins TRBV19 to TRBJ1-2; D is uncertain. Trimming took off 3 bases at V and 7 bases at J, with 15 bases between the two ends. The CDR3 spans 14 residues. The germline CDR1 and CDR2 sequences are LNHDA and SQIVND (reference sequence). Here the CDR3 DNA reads TGTGCCAGTAGTATTTATACGGCAGCGCGTGGCTACACCTTC. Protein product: CASSIYTAARGYTF.

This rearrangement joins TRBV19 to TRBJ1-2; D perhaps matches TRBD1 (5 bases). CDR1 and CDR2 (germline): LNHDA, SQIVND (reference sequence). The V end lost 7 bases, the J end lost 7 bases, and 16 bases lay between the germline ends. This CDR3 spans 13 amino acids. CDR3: CASKPQTEPGYTF. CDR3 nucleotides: TGTGCCAGTAAGCCCCAGACAGAGCCTGGCTACACCTTC.

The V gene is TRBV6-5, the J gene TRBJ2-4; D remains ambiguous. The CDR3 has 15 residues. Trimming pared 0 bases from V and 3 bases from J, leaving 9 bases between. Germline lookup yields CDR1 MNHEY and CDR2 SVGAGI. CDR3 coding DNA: TGTGCCAGCAGTTACTCGGGGTTGGACAAAAACATTCAGTACTTC. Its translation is CASSYSGLDKNIQYF.

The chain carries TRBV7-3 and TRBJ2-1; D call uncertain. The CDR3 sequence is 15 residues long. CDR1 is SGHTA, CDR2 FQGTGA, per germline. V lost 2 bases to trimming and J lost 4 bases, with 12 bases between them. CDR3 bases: TGTGCCAGCAGCTTATATAGCAATCATTACAATGAGCAGTTCTTC. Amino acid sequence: CASSLYSNHYNEQFF.

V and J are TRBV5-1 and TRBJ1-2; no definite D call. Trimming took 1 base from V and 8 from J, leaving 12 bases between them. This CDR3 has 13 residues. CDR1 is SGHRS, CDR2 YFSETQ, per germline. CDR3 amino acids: CASSLLGEDGYTF. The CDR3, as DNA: TGCGCCAGCAGCTTGCTCGGGGAGGACGGCTACACCTTC.

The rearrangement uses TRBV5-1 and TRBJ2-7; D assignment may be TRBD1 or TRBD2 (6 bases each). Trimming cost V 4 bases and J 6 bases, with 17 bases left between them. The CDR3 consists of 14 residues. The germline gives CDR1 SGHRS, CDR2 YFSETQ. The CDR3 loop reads CASSKRTGAGEQYF. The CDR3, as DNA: TGCGCCAGCAGCAAGCGGACGGGGGCGGGCGAGCAGTACTTC. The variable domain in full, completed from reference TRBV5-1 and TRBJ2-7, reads KAGVTQTPRYLIKTRGQQVTLSCSPISGHRSVSWYQQTPGQGLQFLFEYFSETQRNKGNFPGRFSGRQFSNSRSEMNVSTLELGDSALYLCASSKRTGAGEQYFGPGTRLTVT.

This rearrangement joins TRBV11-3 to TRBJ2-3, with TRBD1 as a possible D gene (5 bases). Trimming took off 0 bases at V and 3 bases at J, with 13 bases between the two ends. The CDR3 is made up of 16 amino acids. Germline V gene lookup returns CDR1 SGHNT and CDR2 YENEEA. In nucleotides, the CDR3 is TGTGCCAGCAGCTTAGATCCCCAGGGTTGGACAGATACGCAGTATTTT. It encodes CASSLDPQGWTDTQYF. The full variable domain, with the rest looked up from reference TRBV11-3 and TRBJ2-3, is EAGVVQSPRYKIIEKKQPVAFWCNPISGHNTLYWYLQNLGQGPELLIRYENEEAVDDSQLPKDRFSAERLKGVDSTLKIQPAELGDSAVYLCASSLDPQGWTDTQYFGPGTRLTVL.

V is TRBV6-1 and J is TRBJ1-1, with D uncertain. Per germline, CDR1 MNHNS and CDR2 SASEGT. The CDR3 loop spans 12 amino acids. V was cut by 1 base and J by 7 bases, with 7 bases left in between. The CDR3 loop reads CASSEVRNEAFF. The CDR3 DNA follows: TGTGCCAGCAGTGAAGTTAGGAATGAAGCTTTCTTT.

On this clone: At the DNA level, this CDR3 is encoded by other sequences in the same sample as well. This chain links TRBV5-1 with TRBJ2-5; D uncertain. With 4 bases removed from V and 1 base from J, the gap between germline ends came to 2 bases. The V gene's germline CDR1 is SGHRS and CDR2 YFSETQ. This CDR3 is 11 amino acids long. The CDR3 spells CASSGQETQYF. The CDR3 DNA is TGCGCCAGCAGCGGCCAAGAGACCCAGTACTTC.

This chain's CDR3 is CASSYSVPLLDNEQFF. The CDR3 DNA sequence: TGTGCCAGCAGTTACTCCGTCCCGCTCCTTGACAATGAGCAGTTCTTC. The gene calls are TRBV6-5 and TRBJ2-1; D not resolved. The V gene's germline CDR1 is MNHEY and CDR2 SVGAGI. V was pared by 0 bases and J by 5 bases, with 14 bases between. The CDR3 totals 16 residues.

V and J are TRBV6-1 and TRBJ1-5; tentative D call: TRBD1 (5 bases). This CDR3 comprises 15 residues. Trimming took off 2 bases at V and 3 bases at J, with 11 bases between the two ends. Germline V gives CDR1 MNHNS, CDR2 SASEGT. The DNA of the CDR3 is TGTGCCAGCAGTGAAATGGGGCAGATCAATCAGCCCCAGCATTTT. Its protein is CASSEMGQINQPQHF.

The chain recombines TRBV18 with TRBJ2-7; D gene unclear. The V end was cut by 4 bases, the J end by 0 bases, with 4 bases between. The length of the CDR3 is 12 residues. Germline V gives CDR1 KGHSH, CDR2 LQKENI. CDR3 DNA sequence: TGTGCCAGCTCACAGAGCTCCTACGAGCAGTACTTC. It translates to CASSQSSYEQYF.

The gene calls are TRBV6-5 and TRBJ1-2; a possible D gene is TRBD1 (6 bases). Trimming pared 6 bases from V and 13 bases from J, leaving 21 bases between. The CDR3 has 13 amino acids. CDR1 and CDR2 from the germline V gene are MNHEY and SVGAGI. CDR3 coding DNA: TGTGCCAGCAGAACCGGACAGCTAAACCCTTCCACCTTC. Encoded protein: CASRTGQLNPSTF.

In nucleotides, the CDR3 is TGTGCCAGCAGCCAGGGGGGTCCTGAGCAGTTCTTC. It codes for CASSQGGPEQFF. This chain connects TRBV11-2 to TRBJ2-1; tentatively, D is TRBD1 (7 bases). The CDR3 is 12 amino acids. Germline CDR1 SGHAT, CDR2 FQNNGV. V was clipped by 5 bases and J by 9 bases, with 11 bases between them.

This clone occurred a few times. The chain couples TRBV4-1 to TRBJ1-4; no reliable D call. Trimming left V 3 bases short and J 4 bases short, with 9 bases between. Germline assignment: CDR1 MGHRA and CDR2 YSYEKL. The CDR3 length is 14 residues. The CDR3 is CASSQLKINEKLFF. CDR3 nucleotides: TGCGCCAGCAGCCAGCTCAAGATTAATGAAAAACTGTTTTTT.

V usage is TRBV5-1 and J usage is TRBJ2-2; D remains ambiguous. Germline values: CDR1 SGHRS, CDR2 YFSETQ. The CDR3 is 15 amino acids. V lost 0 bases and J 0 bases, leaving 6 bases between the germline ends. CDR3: CASSLVWPNTGELFF. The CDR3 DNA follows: TGCGCCAGCAGCTTGGTTTGGCCGAACACCGGGGAGCTGTTTTTT.

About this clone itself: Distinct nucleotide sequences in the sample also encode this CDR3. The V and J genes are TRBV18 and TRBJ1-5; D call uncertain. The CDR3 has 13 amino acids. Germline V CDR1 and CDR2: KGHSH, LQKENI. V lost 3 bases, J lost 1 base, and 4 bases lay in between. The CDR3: CASSPDSNQPQHF. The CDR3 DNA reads TGTGCCAGCTCACCCGACAGCAATCAGCCCCAGCATTTT.

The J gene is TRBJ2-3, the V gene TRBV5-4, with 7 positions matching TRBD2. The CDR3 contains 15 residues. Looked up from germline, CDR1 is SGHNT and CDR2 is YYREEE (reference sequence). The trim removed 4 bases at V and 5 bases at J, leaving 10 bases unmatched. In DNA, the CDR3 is TGTGCCAGCAGCGGCTGGGGCGGGAGCCTAGATACGCAGTATTTT. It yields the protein CASSGWGGSLDTQYF.

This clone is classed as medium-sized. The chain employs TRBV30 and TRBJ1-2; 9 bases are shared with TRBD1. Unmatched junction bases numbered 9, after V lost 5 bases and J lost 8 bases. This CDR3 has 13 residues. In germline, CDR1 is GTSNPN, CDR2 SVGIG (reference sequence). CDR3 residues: CAWASGTGYGYTF. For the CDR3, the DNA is TGTGCCTGGGCATCCGGGACAGGGTACGGCTACACCTTC.

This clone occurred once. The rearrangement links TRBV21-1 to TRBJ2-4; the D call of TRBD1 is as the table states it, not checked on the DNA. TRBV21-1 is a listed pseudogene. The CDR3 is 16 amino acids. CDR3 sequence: CASSKVSQGSIDIQYF. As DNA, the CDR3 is TGTGCCAGCAGCAAAGTCTCGCAGGGGTCGATAGACATTCAGTACTTC.

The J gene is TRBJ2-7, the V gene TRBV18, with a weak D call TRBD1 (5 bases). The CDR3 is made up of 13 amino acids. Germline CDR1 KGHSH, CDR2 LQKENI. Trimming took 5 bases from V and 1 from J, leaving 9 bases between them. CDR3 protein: CASSAQGSYEQYF. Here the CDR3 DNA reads TGTGCCAGCTCAGCCCAGGGATCCTACGAGCAGTACTTC.

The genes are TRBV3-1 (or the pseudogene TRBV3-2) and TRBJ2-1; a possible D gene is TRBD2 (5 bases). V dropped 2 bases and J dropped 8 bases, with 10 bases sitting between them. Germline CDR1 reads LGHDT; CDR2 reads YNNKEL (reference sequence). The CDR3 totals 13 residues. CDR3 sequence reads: CASSQIPRDEQFF. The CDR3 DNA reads TGTGCCAGCAGCCAAATACCGAGGGATGAGCAGTTCTTC.

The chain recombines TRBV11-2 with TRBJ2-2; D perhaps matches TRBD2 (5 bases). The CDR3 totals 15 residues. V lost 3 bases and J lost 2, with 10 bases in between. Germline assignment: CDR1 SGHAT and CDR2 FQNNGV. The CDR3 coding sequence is TGTGCCAGCAGCTTCCGGACTCTTAACACCGGGGAGCTGTTTTTT. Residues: CASSFRTLNTGELFF.